The rows below give T cell receptor beta chains drawn from one sample of a study of blood T cell repertoires in COVID-19. Repertoires were generated with immunoSEQ multiplex PCR, while TCRdb's copy carries only in-frame clones and drops some. The sample has approximately 100,000 clones; around four fifths are singletons. The sample taken for sequencing was peripheral blood. The receptors originated from a human donor in a cohort sampled during active COVID-19. The CDR3 runs from the conserved cysteine through the conserved F or W. A D gene is named only where the DNA matches it firmly. Clone size is not always given. Where it is, it says once, few, many or a class for expanded clones.

abundance	j_gene	d_gene	v_gene	CDR3nt	CDR3aa
NA	TRBJ2-5	NA	TRBV2	TGTGCCAGCAGGGGCTCCCGGGAGACCCAGTACTTC	CASRGSRETQYF
NA	TRBJ1-5	NA	TRBV6-1	TGTGCCAGCAGTGAAGGTCGGAGCTCCAATCAGCCCCAGCATTTT	CASSEGRSSNQPQHF
NA	TRBJ2-7	NA	TRBV7-2	TGTGCCAGCAGCTTAAACAGGATCTCCTACGAGCAATACTTC	CASSLNRISYEQYF
NA	TRBJ2-4	TRBD1	TRBV10-3	TGTGCCACCCGGACAGGGGAGGGGGTCATTCAGTACTTC	CATRTGEGVIQYF
NA	TRBJ1-1	NA	TRBV7-9	TGTGCCAGCAGCGCCCACCCCGTTAGAGGGTTTAGTGAAGCTTTCTTT	CASSAHPVRGFSEAFF
NA	TRBJ2-2	TRBD1	TRBV5-1	TGCGCCAGCAGCACCTGGACAGGGGATACCGGGGAGCTGTTTTTT	CASSTWTGDTGELFF
once	TRBJ2-7	NA	TRBV9	TGTGCCAGCAGCCCCGAGGACTTCTCCGAGCAGTACTTC	CASSPEDFSEQYF
NA	TRBJ2-1	NA	TRBV19	TGTGCCAGTAGACACAGGGCAGGGGCCCTCTACAATGAGCAGTTCTTC	CASRHRAGALYNEQFF
once	TRBJ2-5	TRBD1	TRBV7-2	TGTGCCAGCACCTTCAGGGGGTCAAACCAAGAGACCCAGTACTTC	CASTFRGSNQETQYF
NA	TRBJ2-2	TRBD2	TRBV7-9	TGTGCCAGCAGCTTGGCTAGCGGGGGGTTTCTGAACACCGGGGAGCTGTTTTTT	CASSLASGGFLNTGELFF
NA	TRBJ2-1	NA	TRBV11-3	TGTGCCAGCAGCTTAGACGGTGCCCCCGAGCAGTTCTTC	CASSLDGAPEQFF
NA	TRBJ2-3	TRBD2	TRBV7-2	TGTGCCAGCAGCTTAGGGGCTAGCGGGAAAACAGATACGCAGTATTTT	CASSLGASGKTDTQYF
NA	TRBJ1-1	TRBD1	TRBV11-3	TGTGCCAGCAGCGGGACAGGGGATAGCACTGAAGCTTTCTTT	CASSGTGDSTEAFF
NA	TRBJ2-2	NA	TRBV24-1	TGTGCCACCAGTGGTCCAATCGGCGCCCGGGGCACCGGGGAGCTGTTTTTT	CATSGPIGARGTGELFF
NA	TRBJ2-3	TRBD2	TRBV11-3	TGTGCCAGCAGCTCGAAGCGGGGGGAGGATACGCAGTATTTT	CASSSKRGEDTQYF
NA	TRBJ2-3	NA	TRBV20-1	TGCAGTGCTAGGGGGCCTGATGGGCAGTATTTT	CSARGPDGQYF
NA	TRBJ2-5	NA	TRBV18	TGTGCCAGCTCACCTCCTGGGGGGGAGACCCAGTACTTC	CASSPPGGETQYF
NA	TRBJ2-7	NA	TRBV3-1/TRBV3-2	TGTGCCAGCAGCCCCTCCCCATCTCGGGAGCAGTACTTC	CASSPSPSREQYF
NA	TRBJ1-4	TRBD1	TRBV5-1	TGCGCCAGCAGCTCGGGACAGGGGTCATTCGGAGAAAAACTGTTTTTT	CASSSGQGSFGEKLFF
NA	TRBJ2-5	NA	TRBV7-9	TGTGCCAGCAGCAGACACAACCAAGAGACCCAGTACTTC	CASSRHNQETQYF
NA	TRBJ1-3	NA	TRBV15	TGTGCCACCAGCGACCTGATGAGGACTGGAAACACCATATATTTT	CATSDLMRTGNTIYF
NA	TRBJ2-3	TRBD2	TRBV14	TGTGCCAGCAGCCCTCTCGGGACTAGTATTGGCGATACGCAGTATTTT	CASSPLGTSIGDTQYF